This T cell receptor beta chain was captured in a study of blood T cell repertoires in COVID-19 (TCRdb year 2020). Regarding the research as a whole: The collaborator samples originated in the United States, Italy and Spain and spanned the acute and convalescent phases of COVID-19. The material from the prospective study consisted of cDNA or gDNA derived from T cells, B-cell-depleted T cells, or PBMCs. The sample metadata nearly always contained a de-identified subject ID, COVID-19 status, age in years and sex. Where available, HLA class I and class II types were taken from metadata supplied by the sample provider and were not determined by assay-based typing. Deeply sampled blood TCRbeta repertoires from subjects exposed to, actively infected with, or recovered from COVID-19 were included in the dataset. The samples were drawn from the first 160 participants of the ongoing ImmuneRACE study and from 950 to 1,500 subjects provided by 6 global collaborators. The repertoires were made available in a free public database intended to serve as a resource for research on the immune response to SARS-CoV-2.

At one collaborating source in Seattle, patients were enrolled during active infection and were followed longitudinally through the course of disease. Whole blood was collected in K2EDTA tubes by collaborating institutions according to the institutions' own protocols. For TCRbeta analysis, collaborators shipped samples in one of three forms: frozen whole blood, isolated PBMCs, or DNA extracted from either of those sample types. The paper as a whole reports these results and caveats: Clinical and demographic metadata were provided uncurated, with the amount varying by source and participant.

Unmatched junction bases come to 4, with V trimmed by 3 bases and J by 0 bases. The CDR3 spans 15 residues, from the cysteine through the phenylalanine. Only the CDR3 part of the read is kept: 45 bases, read in frame from the first base. CDR1 is given as SGHRS and CDR2 as YFSETQ, both from the germline V gene. TCRbeta CDR3 regions were amplified from genomic DNA using the immunoSEQ Assay, a bias-controlled multiplex PCR. The published analysis was carried out like this. The number of nucleated cells in each sample was estimated from the amplification of reference gene primers within the assay. To quantify the absolute abundance of each unique TCRbeta CDR3 rearrangement, sequence reads were collapsed and filtered. For each sample, productive Simpson clonality was calculated as the square root of Simpson's diversity index over productive rearrangements. TCRdb took over this immuneACCESS table, retaining in-frame rearrangements with V and J assigned. Such tables are incomplete; in checked studies, under half of the missing clones stem from an unresolved V gene, and the remainder is unexplained. The D gene and trimming were derived from the DNA, and the V and J assignments and clone size from that table. The sample table lists under 300,000 clones, approximately 84% of them with a count of one. Of the sample, roughly 1.5% falls within the top ten clones.

A word on this clone: No antigen is known for it. No clone much larger than this one lies a single base away; base qualities are absent.

This TCR derives from a human donor with COVID-19, enrolled during active disease. The donor label of this sample is uncertain. Recombination connected TRBV5-1 to TRBJ2-3; 7 central bases correspond to TRBD1. Sequencing was done on a sample of peripheral blood. The CDR3 protein: CASSSLTGSTDTQYF. The bases are TGCGCCAGCAGCTCTTTGACAGGGAGCACAGATACGCAGTATTTT.